This TCR beta chain was identified during a study of T cells in Graves' hyperthyroidism and ophthalmopathy. Background on the study: Peripheral blood was drawn at first diagnosis, prior to all treatment. Findings and caveats of the study: In simple terms, a model built on 13 V-J features told ophthalmopathy apart from stable hyperthyroidism.

RNA transcripts provided the source from which TCR beta CDR3 regions were amplified. The HTBI set primed first-round TCR CDR3 RT-PCR. TCRdb re-analysed the multiplex PCR reads in MiXCR, keeping a single row per CDR3 protein. The sample has a few hundred thousand distinct CDR3 sequences; over 15% are singletons. On this clonotype: Its antigen is undetermined.

Germline assignment: CDR1 SGHRS and CDR2 YFSETQ. This CDR3 is built from 15 residues. Unmatched junction bases numbered 1, after V lost 0 bases and J lost 1 base. Each person with ophthalmopathy scored at least 3 on the Clinical Activity Score, reached NOSPECS grade 4 or higher, and had been ill under 3 months. For the diagnoses, clinical symptoms, serum thyroxine and TRAb, thyroid ultrasound and orbital computed tomography were used. The chain is built from TRBV5-1 and TRBJ2-5, with 9 nucleotides matching TRBD2. This clonotype originated in a woman in her thirties or forties with Graves' ophthalmopathy. Material for sequencing was blood. The DNA of the CDR3 is TGCGCCAGCAGCTTGGTTAGCGGGGGCCAAGAGACCCAGTACTTC. It codes for CASSLVSGGQETQYF. Combining the CDR3 with reference TRBV5-1 and TRBJ2-5 gives the whole variable domain KAGVTQTPRYLIKTRGQQVTLSCSPISGHRSVSWYQQTPGQGLQFLFEYFSETQRNKGNFPGRFSGRQFSNSRSEMNVSTLELGDSALYLCASSLVSGGQETQYFGPGTRLLVL.